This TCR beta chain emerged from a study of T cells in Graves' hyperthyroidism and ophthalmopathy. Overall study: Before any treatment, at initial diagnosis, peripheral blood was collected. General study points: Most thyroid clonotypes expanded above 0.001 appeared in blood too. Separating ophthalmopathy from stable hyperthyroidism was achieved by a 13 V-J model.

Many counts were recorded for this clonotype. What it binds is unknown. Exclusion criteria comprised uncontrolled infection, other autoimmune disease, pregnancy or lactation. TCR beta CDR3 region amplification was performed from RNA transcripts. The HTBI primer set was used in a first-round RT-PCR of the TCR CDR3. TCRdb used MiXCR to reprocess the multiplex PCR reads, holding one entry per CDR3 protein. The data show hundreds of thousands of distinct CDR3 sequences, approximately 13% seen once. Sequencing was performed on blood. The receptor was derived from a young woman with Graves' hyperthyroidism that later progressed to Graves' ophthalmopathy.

The chain's CDR3 is CASSSPEQAYGYTF. The CDR3 bases are TGTGCCAGCAGCTCCCCGGAGCAAGCCTATGGCTACACCTTC. J is TRBJ1-2 and V is TRBV7-2; no clear D. CDR3 length: 14 amino acids. The ends were cut back, 4 bases at V and 4 bases at J, with 13 bases in the middle. Germline CDR1 reads SGHTA; CDR2 reads FQGNSA.